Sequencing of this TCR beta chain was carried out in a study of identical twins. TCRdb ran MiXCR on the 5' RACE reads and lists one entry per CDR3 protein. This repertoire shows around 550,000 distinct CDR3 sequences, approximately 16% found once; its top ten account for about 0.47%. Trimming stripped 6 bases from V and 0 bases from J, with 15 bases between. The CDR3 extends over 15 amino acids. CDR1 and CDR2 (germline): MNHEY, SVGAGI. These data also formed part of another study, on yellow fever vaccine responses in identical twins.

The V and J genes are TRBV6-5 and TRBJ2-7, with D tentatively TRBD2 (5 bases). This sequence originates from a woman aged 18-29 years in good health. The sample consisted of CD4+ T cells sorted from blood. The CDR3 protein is CASSLGLHTSYEQYF. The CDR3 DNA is TGTGCCAGCAGCTTAGGACTCCATACCTCCTACGAGCAGTACTTC.